This TCR beta chain was recorded in a study of Graves' ophthalmopathy and Graves' hyperthyroidism. This CDR3 is 13 amino acids long. The V and J ends lost 4 bases and 7 bases respectively, with 11 bases between them. Germline CDR1 and CDR2: SNHLY and FYNNEI. This clonotype occurred a few times. From RNA, the CDR3 regions of TCR beta chains were amplified and sequenced. RT-PCR in the first round used HTBI primers; a second-round multiplex PCR followed. MiXCR, run by TCRdb on the multiplex PCR reads, gives a single entry per CDR3 protein. The sample has some 350,000 distinct CDR3 sequences, about 15% seen once; the top ten hold roughly 2.4%.

Material for sequencing was peripheral blood. The chain links TRBV2 to TRBJ1-5, with D perhaps matching TRBD1 (5 bases). This sequence originates from an adult woman with stable Graves' hyperthyroidism. CDR3 in DNA: TGTGCCAGCAGTGGGGGACTGAAGCAGCCCCAGCATTTT. This gives the protein CASSGGLKQPQHF. Based on the CDR3 plus reference TRBV2 and TRBJ1-5, the full variable domain is EPEVTQTPSHQVTQMGQEVILRCVPISNHLYFYWYRQILGQKVEFLVSFYNNEISEKSEIFDDQFSVERPDGSNFTLKIRSTKLEDSAMYFCASSGGLKQPQHFGDGTRLSIL.